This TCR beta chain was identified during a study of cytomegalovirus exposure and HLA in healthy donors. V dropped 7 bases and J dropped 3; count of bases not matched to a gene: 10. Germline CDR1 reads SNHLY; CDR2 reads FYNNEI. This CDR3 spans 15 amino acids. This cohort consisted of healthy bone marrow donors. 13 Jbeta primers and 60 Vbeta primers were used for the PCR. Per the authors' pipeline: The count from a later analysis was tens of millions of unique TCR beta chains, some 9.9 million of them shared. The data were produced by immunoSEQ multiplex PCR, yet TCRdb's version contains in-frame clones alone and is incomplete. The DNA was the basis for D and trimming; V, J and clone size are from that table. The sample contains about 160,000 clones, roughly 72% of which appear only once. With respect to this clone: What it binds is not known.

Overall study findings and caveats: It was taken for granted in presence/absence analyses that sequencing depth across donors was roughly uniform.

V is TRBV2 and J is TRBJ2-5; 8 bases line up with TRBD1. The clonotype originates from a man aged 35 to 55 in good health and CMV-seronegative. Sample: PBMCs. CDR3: CASTLRDRRKETQYF. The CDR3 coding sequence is TGTGCCAGCACACTAAGGGACAGGAGAAAAGAGACCCAGTACTTC.